A selection of T cell receptor beta chains follows, all from one sample in a study of blood T cell repertoires in COVID-19. Assay: immunoSEQ multiplex PCR; the TCRdb copy retains only in-frame clones and omits some. This table holds under 200,000 clones, 65% to 85% found once. Input material: peripheral blood. All receptors derive from a woman of 80 years or more with active or convalescent COVID-19. Each CDR3 is given without its conserved first and last residue. The order of the fields is J gene, CDR3 length, V gene, CDR3 protein.

J: TRBJ1-1
length: 12
V: TRBV5-8
CDR3: ASSLFGGKTEAF

J: TRBJ1-3
length: 13
V: TRBV18
CDR3: ASSPLGLSGNTIY

J: TRBJ1-5
length: 13
V: TRBV4-2
CDR3: ASSELGGMDQPQH

J: TRBJ1-5
length: 16
V: TRBV27
CDR3: ASSLFGQGRYSNQPQH

J: TRBJ1-5
length: 11
V: TRBV6-5
CDR3: ASSTTPNQPQH

J: TRBJ1-4
length: 12
V: TRBV10-3
CDR3: AISGSASNEKLF

J: TRBJ1-5
length: 16
V: TRBV28
CDR3: ASRTFFFRQGGNQPQH

J: TRBJ2-6
length: 13
V: TRBV5-1
CDR3: ASSPGSSGANVLT

J: TRBJ2-3
length: 12
V: TRBV30
CDR3: AWSPGKVADTQY

J: TRBJ1-4
length: 16
V: TRBV3-1/TRBV3-2
CDR3: ASSQGPFRESTNEKLF

J: TRBJ2-5
length: 11
V: TRBV11-2
CDR3: ASSLGQGGTQY

J: TRBJ2-3
length: 13
V: TRBV7-2
CDR3: ASSFQGPSTDTQY

J: TRBJ2-7
length: 11
V: TRBV6-5
CDR3: ASMDRVRYEQY

J: TRBJ1-1
length: 12
V: TRBV3-1/TRBV3-2
CDR3: ASSQAGENTEAF

J: TRBJ2-7
length: 12
V: TRBV5-1
CDR3: ASSKTGGNYEQY

J: TRBJ2-7
length: 15
V: TRBV4-3
CDR3: ASSQGTSGVTYEEQY

J: TRBJ2-2
length: 14
V: TRBV10-2
CDR3: ASSDQRGVGTGELF

J: TRBJ2-2
length: 13
V: TRBV5-6
CDR3: ASNLQGALTGELF

J: TRBJ2-1
length: 15
V: TRBV7-3
CDR3: ASSLRGTSGPYNEQF

J: TRBJ1-4
length: 13
V: TRBV7-9
CDR3: ASSPGGGVGEKLF

J: TRBJ1-1
length: 14
V: TRBV4-1
CDR3: ASSRALRQTSLEAF

J: TRBJ2-7
length: 12
V: TRBV21-1
CDR3: ASSKGQCSYEQY

J: TRBJ1-1
length: 16
V: TRBV4-1
CDR3: ASSHPRTGPMGNTEAF

J: TRBJ1-1
length: 12
V: TRBV21-1
CDR3: ASSLRGEDTEAF

J: TRBJ2-3
length: 12
V: TRBV12-5
CDR3: ASNLAGYTDTQY

J: TRBJ2-7
length: 11
V: TRBV13
CDR3: ASSLVAGGEQY

J: TRBJ2-1
length: 11
V: TRBV5-1
CDR3: ASSSEGFNEQF

J: TRBJ1-1
length: 12
V: TRBV6-5
CDR3: ASRTQGTGTEAF

J: TRBJ2-1
length: 13
V: TRBV9
CDR3: ASSVTSGGFNEQF

J: TRBJ2-3
length: 12
V: TRBV19
CDR3: ASSSARITDTQY

J: TRBJ1-1
length: 10
V: TRBV19
CDR3: ASRQRNTEAF

J: TRBJ2-5
length: 13
V: TRBV11-3
CDR3: ASSSRQGRQETQY

J: TRBJ1-2
length: 11
V: TRBV27
CDR3: ASKRTSNYGYT

J: TRBJ2-3
length: 11
V: TRBV24-1
CDR3: ATSDLRVDTQY

J: TRBJ2-1
length: 14
V: TRBV6-2/TRBV6-3
CDR3: ASSTERGGFYNEQF

J: TRBJ1-5
length: 14
V: TRBV6-5
CDR3: ASSYSWDRADGPQH

J: TRBJ2-5
length: 11
V: TRBV12-3/TRBV12-4
CDR3: ASSLWGVETQY

J: TRBJ1-4
length: 12
V: TRBV10-1
CDR3: ASSESGANEKLF

J: TRBJ2-2
length: 14
V: TRBV7-2
CDR3: ASSLAASENTGELF

J: TRBJ1-1
length: 10
V: TRBV7-2
CDR3: ASSLASYEAF

J: TRBJ2-1
length: 16
V: TRBV4-3
CDR3: ASSQGPTTGLSYNEQF

J: TRBJ2-1
length: 9
V: TRBV10-2
CDR3: ASSAMNEQF

J: TRBJ2-1
length: 12
V: TRBV19
CDR3: ASIGGITYNEQF

J: TRBJ2-2
length: 13
V: TRBV6-5
CDR3: ASSSAGDPTGELF

J: TRBJ1-5
length: 11
V: TRBV2
CDR3: ASRGGDAVAQH

J: TRBJ1-2
length: 13
V: TRBV10-3
CDR3: AISEAIGGGYGYT

J: TRBJ2-7
length: 13
V: TRBV6-6
CDR3: ASSPWTGEFYEQY

J: TRBJ2-4
length: 15
V: TRBV11-3
CDR3: ASSYRGFRGEGNIQY

J: TRBJ2-5
length: 16
V: TRBV14
CDR3: ASSQDRGSGGARETQY

J: TRBJ1-2
length: 13
V: TRBV19
CDR3: ASSTSPQSNYGYT

J: TRBJ1-5
length: 13
V: TRBV7-9
CDR3: ASSLGQGINQPQH

J: TRBJ2-1
length: 15
V: TRBV9
CDR3: ASSETLPGGTYNEQF

J: TRBJ2-1
length: 14
V: TRBV6-5
CDR3: ASSYPSAGSYNEQF

J: TRBJ2-7
length: 12
V: TRBV2
CDR3: ASTRTGTTYEQY

J: TRBJ2-3
length: 14
V: TRBV13
CDR3: ASSLGGGSSTDTQY